Sequencing of this T cell receptor beta chain was carried out in a study of vaccination and CD4 T cells after COVID-19. Study-wide background: Between diagnosis and the drawing of post-COVID samples lay a median roughly 99 days (range 35 to 161). The cells were exposed to overlapping spike peptides originating from SARS-CoV-2, HCoV-NL63, HCoV-OC43 and HCoV-229E for stimulation.

This clonotype appeared a few times. Its antigen remains unidentified. Treatment given: roughly 10-day PBMC culture with coronavirus spike peptide pools or control peptides (ViraFEST assay). Positive PCR tests dated from March to December 2020, predating US Alpha, Beta and Delta variants. The Oncomine TCR Beta short-read assay sequenced DNA from cultured CD4+ T cells. Cultures of CD4+ T cells served as the source for extracting genomic DNA. One entry per CDR3 protein results from TCRdb running MiXCR on the PCR reads. The repertoire holds about 9,700 distinct CDR3 sequences, with more than 60% as singletons. The V gene lost 3 bases and the J gene lost 4 bases, with 16 bases spanning the gap. Germline V gene data show CDR1 as KGHDR and CDR2 as SFDVKD. This CDR3 spans 16 amino acids.

The V gene is TRBV24-1, the J gene TRBJ2-3, with a possible D match to TRBD2 (6 bases). The material sequenced was CD4+ T cells from blood, cultured in vitro. The sequence was collected from a human donor who had recovered from COVID-19. CDR3 bases: TGTGCCACCAGTGATCTAAGACTAGGCGGCGCAGATACGCAGTATTTT. It specifies CATSDLRLGGADTQYF.